The next 28 T cell receptor beta chains were all read from a single sample in a study of cytomegalovirus exposure and HLA in healthy donors. PCR employed 60 Vbeta and 13 Jbeta primers. Generated by immunoSEQ multiplex PCR, the TCRdb table keeps only in-frame clones and is missing some. This sample has over 95,000 clones, with around four fifths found just once. The sample was PBMCs. The origin of the receptors is a man between 35 and 55 years old in good health and CMV-seronegative.

V gene TRBV29-1 combines with J gene TRBJ2-2; D call uncertain. V lost 3 bases and J lost 5, with 7 bases in between. CDR3 length equals 12 residues. The V gene's germline CDR1 is SQVTM and CDR2 ANQGSEA. The CDR3 is CSVEPGTGELFF. CDR3 coding DNA: TGCAGCGTTGAGCCCGGGACCGGGGAGCTGTTTTTT.

The rearrangement uses TRBV2 and TRBJ2-7; 10 positions agree with TRBD2. The CDR3 is 14 residues long. Unmatched junction bases numbered 11, after V lost 8 bases and J lost 7 bases. The germline V gene has CDR1 SNHLY and CDR2 FYNNEI. CDR3 protein: CASRGLAGVGEQYF. The CDR3 DNA sequence: TGTGCCAGCCGTGGCCTAGCGGGAGTGGGAGAGCAGTACTTC.

This clone was seen a handful of times. The chain joins TRBV4-3 to TRBJ1-2, with D perhaps matching TRBD1 (6 bases). The CDR3 contains 14 residues. Germline CDR1 is LGHNA and CDR2 is YSLEER. Trimming cost V 6 bases and J 2 bases, with 13 bases left between them. The CDR3 loop is CASSGQWSNYGYTF. The CDR3 DNA follows: TGCGCCAGCAGTGGACAGTGGTCGAACTATGGCTACACCTTC.

The rearrangement links TRBV10-3 to TRBJ1-5, with D possibly matching TRBD1 (5 bases). CDR3 length equals 13 residues. The V gene lost 6 bases and the J gene lost 6 bases, with 12 bases spanning the gap. Germline values: CDR1 ENHRY, CDR2 SYGVKD. The CDR3 sequence is CAIRATVGQPQHF. DNA of the CDR3: TGTGCCATCAGGGCGACAGTGGGTCAGCCCCAGCATTTT.

To note about this clone: Sequence at one end of the junction differs from germline and may be a read error. This chain connects TRBV7-9 to TRBJ2-1; 10 nucleotides align to TRBD1. The length of the CDR3 is 15 residues. CDR1 and CDR2 from the germline V gene are SEHNR and FQNEAQ (reference sequence). CDR3 protein: CSSSLLRQGANEQFF. In DNA form, the CDR3 reads TGTTCCAGCAGCTTATTGCGACAGGGGGCAAATGAGCAGTTCTTC.

V is TRBV5-5 and J is TRBJ1-2; maybe TRBD1 (5 bases). Trimming took off 5 bases at V and 3 bases at J, with 26 bases between the two ends. Germline CDR1 reads SGHKS; CDR2 reads YYEKEE (reference sequence). The CDR3 consists of 18 residues. In DNA, the CDR3 is TGTGCCAGCAGGTTGCGGGGGTTAAGGGGCGACGGGGACTATGGCTACACCTTC. It encodes CASRLRGLRGDGDYGYTF.

The chain uses TRBV10-3 and TRBJ2-7, with D hard to call. Germline CDR1 ENHRY, CDR2 SYGVKD. V shed 4 bases and J shed 3 bases, with 7 bases lying between them. This CDR3 has 12 amino acids. As DNA, the CDR3 is TGTGCCATCAGTGTCCTCCTCTACGAGCAGTACTTC. Amino acids: CAISVLLYEQYF.

This rearrangement joins TRBV30 to TRBJ2-7; D perhaps matches TRBD1 (6 bases). CDR3 length: 14 residues. The V end was cut by 1 base, the J end by 3 bases, with 13 bases between. Germline assignment: CDR1 GTSNPN and CDR2 SVGIG (reference sequence). In nucleotides, the CDR3 is TGTGCCTGGAGTGGACAGGCCATTGGCTACGAGCAGTACTTC. It encodes CAWSGQAIGYEQYF.

This sequence joins TRBV5-1 and TRBJ2-1; 14 bases match TRBD2. The ends lost 2 bases at V and 2 bases at J; junction bases unmatched: 6. There are 18 residues in the CDR3. CDR1 is SGHRS and CDR2 is YFSETQ in the germline V gene. The CDR3 DNA reads as TGCGCCAGCAGCTTTTTTCGGACTAGCGGGAGGACCTACAATGAGCAGTTCTTC. This gives the protein CASSFFRTSGRTYNEQFF.

V gene TRBV6-4 combines with J gene TRBJ1-6, with 8 bases that match TRBD1. CDR3 size: 17 residues. From germline, CDR1 is MRHNA and CDR2 SNTAGT. V lost 7 bases and J lost 4; bases outside the gene matches: 12. This CDR3 reads CASTISPDRGYNSPLHF. Here the CDR3 DNA reads TGTGCCAGCACTATTTCCCCCGACAGGGGATATAATTCACCCCTCCACTTT.

The chain employs TRBV28 and TRBJ1-1; 8 bases are a match to TRBD1. This CDR3 spans 16 amino acids. Germline lookup yields CDR1 MDHEN and CDR2 SYDVKM. V dropped 5 bases and J dropped 0; count of bases not matched to a gene: 8. Here the CDR3 reads CASSPLGTGMNTEAFF. The DNA of the CDR3 is TGTGCCAGCAGTCCCCTCGGGACAGGCATGAACACTGAAGCTTTCTTT.

The CDR3 DNA follows: TGTGCCAGCAGTTTAATAACGGGACAGGGAATCTACGAGCAGTACTTC. Amino acid sequence: CASSLITGQGIYEQYF. The genes are TRBV27 and TRBJ2-7; TRBD1 aligns across 9 bases. This CDR3 comprises 16 residues. Germline CDR1 reads MNHEY; CDR2 reads SMNVEV (reference sequence). V lost 2 bases and J lost 3; bases outside the gene matches: 8.

The chain has TRBV10-1 and TRBJ2-1, with TRBD2 matching over 10 bases. The CDR3 extends over 15 amino acids. Trimming cost V 5 bases and J 8 bases; bases outside gene matches: 9. Germline V gives CDR1 WNHNN, CDR2 SYGVQD (reference sequence). The CDR3 reads CASSRTSGRWDEQFF. CDR3 coding DNA: TGCGCCAGCAGTCGGACTAGCGGTCGTTGGGATGAGCAGTTCTTC.

The chain uses TRBV5-6 and TRBJ2-3; TRBD2 aligns across 7 bases. Germline CDR1 is SGHDT and CDR2 is YYEEEE. J was trimmed by 3 bases and V by 3 bases; bases with no gene match: 13. This CDR3 region has 17 residues. CDR3 sequence: CASSSPPVLGGTDTQYF. DNA of the CDR3: TGTGCCAGCAGCTCCCCCCCCGTTCTCGGGGGGACAGATACGCAGTATTTT.

The J gene is TRBJ1-5, the V gene TRBV7-8; no definite D call. Trimming pared 3 bases from V and 0 bases from J, leaving 24 bases between. The V gene's germline CDR1 is SGHVS and CDR2 FQNEAQ. This CDR3 has 20 residues. CDR3 loop: CASSFKSLAGFHYSNQPQHF. In nucleotides, the CDR3 is TGTGCCAGCAGCTTCAAGAGCTTAGCCGGTTTTCATTATAGCAATCAGCCCCAGCATTTT.

The rearrangement joins TRBV5-1 to TRBJ2-6, with D tentatively TRBD2 (5 bases). Trimming removed 4 bases at V and 0 bases at J, with 11 bases between. This CDR3 spans 16 amino acids. Looked up from germline, CDR1 is SGHRS and CDR2 is YFSETQ. The CDR3 sequence is CASSPGLSSGANVLTF. The CDR3 DNA is TGCGCCAGCAGCCCAGGACTGAGCTCTGGGGCCAACGTCCTGACTTTC. Full variable domain (remainder filled in from reference TRBV5-1 and TRBJ2-6): KAGVTQTPRYLIKTRGQQVTLSCSPISGHRSVSWYQQTPGQGLQFLFEYFSETQRNKGNFPGRFSGRQFSNSRSEMNVSTLELGDSALYLCASSPGLSSGANVLTFGAGSRLTVL.

This clone is a singleton in its sample. One end of the junction fails to match germline, which may point to a read error. J is TRBJ1-2 and V is TRBV7-9; no clear D gene. The CDR3 sequence is 13 residues long. Germline-derived CDR1 and CDR2 are SEHNR and FQNEAQ (reference sequence). The CDR3 DNA follows: TGTGCCAGCAGCTTGAGCGCTACGGATGGCTGCACCTTC. Protein: CASSLSATDGCTF. Together with reference TRBV7-9 and TRBJ1-2, the CDR3 gives the full variable domain: DTGVSQNPRHKITKRGQNVTFRCDPISEHNRLYWYRQTLGQGPEFLTYFQNEAQLEKSRLLSDRFSAERPKGSFSTLEIQRTEQGDSAMYLCASSLSATDGCTFGSGTRLTVV.

The V call is TRBV7-3, the J call TRBJ2-5; TRBD2 matches at 11 bases. The J call may be wrong; the DNA end is better matched by TRBJ2-7. The germline gives CDR1 SGHTA, CDR2 FQGTGA. The CDR3 loop spans 16 amino acids. The CDR3 DNA reads TGTGCCAGCAGCTCGGGACTAGCGGCCCCCACGGGCGAGCAGTACTTC. It encodes CASSSGLAAPTGEQYF.

This chain joins TRBV7-6 and TRBJ2-7; tentative D call: TRBD1 (6 bases). The V gene lost 5 bases and the J gene lost 6 bases, with 14 bases spanning the gap. The CDR3 sequence is 13 residues long. Looked up from germline, CDR1 is SGHVS and CDR2 is FNYEAQ. The CDR3 reads CASSPVEDSEQYF. DNA of the CDR3: TGTGCCAGCAGCCCCGTAGAGGACAGCGAGCAGTACTTC.

The chain has TRBV6-6 and TRBJ2-3; 10 nucleotides match TRBD2. Germline V gene data show CDR1 as MNHNY and CDR2 as SVGAGI (reference sequence). V was pared by 2 bases and J by 2 bases, with 4 bases of the junction left unmatched. The CDR3 spans 16 residues. Here the CDR3 reads CASSYPGLANTDTQYF. CDR3 in DNA: TGTGCCAGCAGTTACCCGGGACTAGCGAACACAGATACGCAGTATTTT.

The chain carries TRBV5-4 and TRBJ1-5; D is unresolved. V dropped 2 bases and J dropped 8 bases, with 11 bases sitting between them. The length of the CDR3 is 13 residues. Germline V gene lookup returns CDR1 SGHNT and CDR2 YYREEE (reference sequence). The CDR3 sequence: CASSLKPSEPQHF. Written as DNA, the CDR3 is TGTGCCAGCAGCTTAAAGCCGTCTGAGCCCCAGCATTTT.

The chain combines TRBV7-9 with TRBJ2-1, with TRBD1 identical over 7 bases. Germline assignment: CDR1 SEHNR and CDR2 FQNEAQ (reference sequence). Trimming removed 2 bases from V and 5 bases from J; junction bases left unmatched: 3. This CDR3 has 14 amino acids. Written as DNA, the CDR3 is TGTGCCAGCAGCTTATCCACAGGGGACAATGAGCAGTTCTTC. It encodes CASSLSTGDNEQFF. The full variable domain, rest sourced from reference TRBV7-9 and TRBJ2-1, is DTGVSQNPRHKITKRGQNVTFRCDPISEHNRLYWYRQTLGQGPEFLTYFQNEAQLEKSRLLSDRFSAERPKGSFSTLEIQRTEQGDSAMYLCASSLSTGDNEQFFGPGTRLTVL.

The table lists this clone with a few counts. The rearrangement joins TRBV4-3 to TRBJ2-7; TRBD2 aligns across 8 bases. Germline CDR1 LGHNA, CDR2 YSLEER. The ends lost 2 bases at V and 3 bases at J; junction bases unmatched: 6. The CDR3 contains 15 residues. The CDR3 bases are TGCGCCAGCAGCCAAACTAGCGGTAAATTCTACGAGCAGTACTTC. Translated, it gives CASSQTSGKFYEQYF.

This clone has a handful of counts. The chain employs TRBV11-2 and TRBJ1-1; no definite D call. V lost 1 base and J 1 base, leaving 4 bases between the germline ends. The germline V gene has CDR1 SGHAT and CDR2 FQNNGV. This CDR3 contains 13 residues. The CDR3 is CASSLARNTEAFF. The CDR3, as DNA: TGTGCCAGCAGCTTAGCCAGGAACACTGAAGCTTTCTTT.

The rearrangement links TRBV27 to TRBJ2-7; 10 bases fit TRBD2. Germline CDR1 MNHEY, CDR2 SMNVEV (reference sequence). The V and J ends lost 2 bases and 3 bases, in that order; junction bases with no gene match: 4. The CDR3 sequence is 15 residues long. CDR3 nucleotides: TGTGCCAGCAGTTTAGGGGCTAGCGGGAGCTACGAGCAGTACTTC. Protein: CASSLGASGSYEQYF.

This clone came up a few times. V usage is TRBV10-3 and J usage is TRBJ1-5, with a tentative D call TRBD1 (5 bases). Looked up from germline, CDR1 is ENHRY and CDR2 is SYGVKD. CDR3 size: 14 residues. V lost 4 bases to trimming and J lost 5 bases, with 12 bases between them. This CDR3 is CAISAGNSDQPQHF. The DNA of the CDR3 is TGTGCCATCAGTGCAGGGAATTCGGATCAGCCCCAGCATTTT.

V is TRBV28 and J is TRBJ1-1, with unresolved D. There are 14 residues in the CDR3. Germline assignment: CDR1 MDHEN and CDR2 SYDVKM. Deletions cut 3 bases from V and 4 bases from J, with 12 bases between. Written as DNA, the CDR3 is TGTGCCAGCAGTTTCCAGCGGGGATCCACTGAAGCTTTCTTT. Translation: CASSFQRGSTEAFF.

The V gene is TRBV27, the J gene TRBJ1-1; D remains unclear. The V and J ends lost 4 bases and 6 bases respectively, with 21 bases between them. CDR1 is MNHEY and CDR2 is SMNVEV in the germline V gene (reference sequence). This CDR3 contains 16 residues. DNA of the CDR3: TGTGCCAGCAGTTCCGGATGGACTGCTAGGACCTCTGAAGCTTTCTTT. It codes for CASSSGWTARTSEAFF.